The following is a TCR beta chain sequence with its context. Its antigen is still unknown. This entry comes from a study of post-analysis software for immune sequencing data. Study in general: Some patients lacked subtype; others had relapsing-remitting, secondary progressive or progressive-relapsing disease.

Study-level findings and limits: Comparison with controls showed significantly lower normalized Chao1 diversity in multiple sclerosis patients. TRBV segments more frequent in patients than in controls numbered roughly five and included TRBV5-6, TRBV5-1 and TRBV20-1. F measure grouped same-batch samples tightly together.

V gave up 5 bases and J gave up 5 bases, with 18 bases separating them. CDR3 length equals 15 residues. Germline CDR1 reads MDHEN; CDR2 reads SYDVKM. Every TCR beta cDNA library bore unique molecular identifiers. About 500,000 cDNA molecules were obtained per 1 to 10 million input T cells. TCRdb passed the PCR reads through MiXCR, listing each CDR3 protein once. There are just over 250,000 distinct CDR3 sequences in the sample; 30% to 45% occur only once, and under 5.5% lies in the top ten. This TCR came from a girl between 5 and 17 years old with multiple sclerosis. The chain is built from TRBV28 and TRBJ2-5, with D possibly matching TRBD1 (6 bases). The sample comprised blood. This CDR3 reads CASSAPPGHLETQYF. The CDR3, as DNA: TGTGCCAGCAGTGCCCCCCCGGGACATTTGGAGACCCAGTACTTC.